The 16 T cell receptor beta chains below all came from one sample that was sequenced in a study of CD8+CD57+ T cells in acquired aplastic anemia. TCR beta VDJ and CDR3 were profiled, and genomic DNA was the template. MiXCR, applied by TCRdb to the reads, yields one record per CDR3 protein. This table has more than 150,000 distinct CDR3 sequences, 35% to 50% appearing once. Material for sequencing was sorted CD4+, CD8+, or CD8+CD57+ T cells (not recorded which) from PBMCs. The receptors were gathered from a human donor in good health.

Ten or more counts support this clonotype. The chain has TRBV5-8 and TRBJ2-2, with 8 bases matching TRBD1. Germline CDR1 is SGHTS and CDR2 is YDEGEE. The trim removed 1 base at V and 3 bases at J, leaving 2 bases unmatched. CDR3 size: 15 residues. In DNA, the CDR3 is TGTGCCAGCAGCTTGAGACAGGGGTACACCGGGGAGCTGTTTTTT. Translation gives CASSLRQGYTGELFF.

At least ten counts were recorded for this clonotype. V is TRBV20-1 and J is TRBJ2-7; D may be TRBD2 (6 bases). The CDR3 has 15 amino acids. Germline V lookup: CDR1 DFQATT, CDR2 SNEGSKA (reference sequence). With 3 bases removed from V and 1 base from J, the gap between germline ends came to 16 bases. The CDR3 loop is CSASTGRRGSYEQYF. The CDR3 DNA reads TGCAGTGCTAGTACTGGGCGGCGGGGATCCTACGAGCAGTACTTC.

In this sample, this clonotype turned up many times. Written as DNA, the CDR3 is TGTGCCAGCAGCAAAACCCCAAGACAGTCTTTCAATCAGCCCCAGCATTTT. Translated: CASSKTPRQSFNQPQHF. V gene TRBV12-3 or TRBV12-4 combines with J gene TRBJ1-5, with D maybe TRBD1 (5 bases). The CDR3 consists of 17 residues. V was clipped by 6 bases and J by 3 bases, with 21 bases between them.

In its sample, this clonotype was seen many times. This chain connects TRBV2 to TRBJ2-7, with 11 nucleotides matching TRBD2. J was trimmed by 0 bases and V by 6 bases; bases with no gene match: 7. CDR3 length: 16 residues. Germline V gene sequence: CDR1 SNHLY, CDR2 FYNNEI. The DNA of the CDR3 is TGTGCCAGCAGCGCGGGACTAGCGGAAAGCTCCTACGAGCAGTACTTC. Its protein product is CASSAGLAESSYEQYF.

Regarding this clonotype: At one end the junction does not follow the germline gene, possibly because of a read error. The CDR3 DNA is TGTGCCAGCAGTCAAAGCACAGATACGCGGTATTTT. Protein: CASSQSTDTRYF. V is TRBV28 and J is TRBJ2-3; D gene uncertain. Germline loops: CDR1 MDHEN, CDR2 SYDVKM. The CDR3 contains 12 residues.

Ten or more counts support this clonotype. The chain joins TRBV15 to TRBJ1-5; possibly TRBD1 for D (5 bases). Looked up from germline, CDR1 is LNHNV and CDR2 is YYDKDF (reference sequence). This CDR3 is 16 amino acids long. Trimming took off 8 bases at V and 0 bases at J, with 17 bases between the two ends. The CDR3 sequence: CATGSGGKVSNQPQHF. DNA for the CDR3: TGTGCCACCGGCTCCGGGGGGAAAGTTAGCAATCAGCCCCAGCATTTT.

This clonotype was seen many times. The CDR3 DNA sequence: TGTGCCAGTAGTATAGAAGGTAGCGGGAGCCCCACCTACAATGAGCAGTTCTTC. Protein sequence: CASSIEGSGSPTYNEQFF. This chain connects TRBV19 to TRBJ2-1, with TRBD2 matching over 9 bases. The length of the CDR3 is 18 residues. V lost 0 bases and J lost 2; bases outside the gene matches: 8. The germline V gene has CDR1 LNHDA and CDR2 SQIVND (reference sequence). The entire variable domain, with the rest obtained from reference TRBV19 and TRBJ2-1, is as follows: DGGITQSPKYLFRKEGQNVTLSCEQNLNHDAMYWYRQDPGQGLRLIYYSQIVNDFQKGDIAEGYSVSREKKESFPLTVTSAQKNPTAFYLCASSIEGSGSPTYNEQFFGPGTRLTVL.

The genes are TRBV24-1 and TRBJ2-7; D may be TRBD2 (5 bases). The CDR3 length is 16 residues. Deletions cut 2 bases from V and 3 bases from J, with 16 bases between. The germline V gene has CDR1 KGHDR and CDR2 SFDVKD. CDR3 amino acids: CATSDSPGSSYYEQYF. CDR3 coding DNA: TGTGCCACCAGTGATTCCCCGGGGAGTTCCTACTACGAGCAGTACTTC.

A word on this clonotype: A read error is possible here, since a much larger clone lies one base away. The CDR3 end shows no conserved phenylalanine or tryptophan, and so a read error is likely. This chain connects TRBV5-6 to TRBJ1-5; possible D gene TRBD1, 6 bases. This CDR3 region has 13 residues. V was trimmed by 3 bases and J by 9 bases, leaving 13 bases between them. CDR1 is SGHDT, CDR2 YYEEEE, per germline. The CDR3 DNA is TGTGCCAGCAGCTCAAACAGGGATGGGCCCCAGCATTCT. Its translation is CASSSNRDGPQHS.

This chain uses TRBV24-1 with TRBJ1-2, with D maybe TRBD1 (6 bases). Germline CDR1 and CDR2: KGHDR and SFDVKD. This CDR3 is built from 13 residues. With 2 bases removed from V and 7 bases from J, the gap between germline ends came to 10 bases. The CDR3 is CATSDSRGFGYTF. The CDR3 DNA is TGTGCCACCAGTGATTCGAGGGGGTTTGGCTACACCTTC.

The chain uses TRBV29-1 and TRBJ1-5; D gene uncertain. This CDR3 has 13 amino acids. In germline, CDR1 is SQVTM, CDR2 ANQGSEA. The V end was cut by 1 base, the J end by 5 bases, with 9 bases between. Here the CDR3 DNA reads TGCAGCGTTGAAGTGGGAAACGATCAGCCCCAGCATTTT. Encoded protein: CSVEVGNDQPQHF.

To note about this clonotype: A read error may be the cause here, since a much bigger clone is one base away. V gene TRBV5-1 combines with J gene TRBJ2-1; 10 bases agree with TRBD2. Germline V gives CDR1 SGHRS, CDR2 YFSETQ. The CDR3 runs to 14 residues. Trimming at V came to 3 bases and at J to 9 bases, leaving 6 bases not matched to a gene. CDR3 nucleotide sequence: TGCGCCAGCAGCTCAAGGACTAGCGGAAGTGAGCAGTTCTTC. The encoded protein is CASSSRTSGSEQFF.

This clonotype was seen ten or more times. This CDR3 is CASSRGPEGYTF. The DNA of the CDR3 is TGTGCCAGCAGCCGAGGACCGGAGGGCTACACCTTC. This sequence joins TRBV3-1 and TRBJ1-2; D not certain. CDR3 length: 12 amino acids. Germline V CDR1 and CDR2: LGHDT, YNNKEL (reference sequence). The V and J ends lost 4 bases and 8 bases respectively, with 11 bases between them.

This clonotype was counted a few times. The genes are TRBV5-1 and TRBJ1-4; the match to TRBD1 covers 7 bases. The J segment lost 3 bases and the V segment lost 3 bases, leaving 5 bases of the junction unmatched. This CDR3 is 15 amino acids long. From germline, CDR1 is SGHRS and CDR2 YFSETQ. The CDR3 loop reads CASSSTGASNEKLFF. DNA for the CDR3: TGCGCCAGCAGCTCCACAGGGGCCTCTAATGAAAAACTGTTTTTT.

The rearrangement links TRBV20-1 to TRBJ2-7, with TRBD2 matching over 9 bases. J lost 2 bases, V lost 3 bases, and 11 bases had no gene match. The CDR3 runs to 16 residues. Germline V gene sequence: CDR1 DFQATT, CDR2 SNEGSKA (reference sequence). The CDR3 DNA reads as TGCAGTGCTAGTTATGGTGCGGGAGGGCCGACCTACGAGCAGTACTTC. Its translation is CSASYGAGGPTYEQYF.

The V and J genes are TRBV7-3 and TRBJ2-3; D gene ambiguous. The CDR3 contains 14 residues. Germline V gene data show CDR1 as SGHTA and CDR2 as FQGTGA. The V end lost 1 base, the J end lost 6 bases, and 11 bases lay between the germline ends. CDR3 protein: CASSLRGTDDTQYF. The CDR3 bases are TGTGCCAGCAGCTTAAGAGGAACGGACGATACGCAGTATTTT.